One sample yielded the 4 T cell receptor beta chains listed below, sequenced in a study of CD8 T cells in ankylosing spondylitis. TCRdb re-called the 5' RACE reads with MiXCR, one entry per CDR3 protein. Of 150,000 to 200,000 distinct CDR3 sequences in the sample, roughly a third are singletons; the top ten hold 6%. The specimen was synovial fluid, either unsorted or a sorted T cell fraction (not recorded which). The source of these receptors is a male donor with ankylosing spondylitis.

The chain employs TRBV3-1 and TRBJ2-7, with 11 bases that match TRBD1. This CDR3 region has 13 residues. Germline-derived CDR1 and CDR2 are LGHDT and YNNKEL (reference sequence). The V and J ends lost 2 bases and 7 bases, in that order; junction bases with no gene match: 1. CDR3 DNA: TGTGCCAGCAGCCAACGGGACAGGGGGGAGCAGTACTTC. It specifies CASSQRDRGEQYF.

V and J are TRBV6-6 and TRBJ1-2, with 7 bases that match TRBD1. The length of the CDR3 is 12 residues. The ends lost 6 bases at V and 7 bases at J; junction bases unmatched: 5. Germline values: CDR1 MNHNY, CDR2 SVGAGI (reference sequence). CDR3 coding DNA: TGTGCCAGCAGCAGGGGGGAGGCTGGCTACACCTTC. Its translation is CASSRGEAGYTF.

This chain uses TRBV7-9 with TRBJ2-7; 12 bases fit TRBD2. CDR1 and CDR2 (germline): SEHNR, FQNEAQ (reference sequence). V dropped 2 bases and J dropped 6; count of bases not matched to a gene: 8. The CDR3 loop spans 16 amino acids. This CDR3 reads CASSLFPLAGGSEQYF. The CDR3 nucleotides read TGTGCCAGCAGCTTATTCCCACTAGCGGGGGGATCCGAGCAGTACTTC.

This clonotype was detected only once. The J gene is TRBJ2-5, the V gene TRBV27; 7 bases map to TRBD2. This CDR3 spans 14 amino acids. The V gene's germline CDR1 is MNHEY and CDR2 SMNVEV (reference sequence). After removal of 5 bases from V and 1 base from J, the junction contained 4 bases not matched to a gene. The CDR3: CASSPLATQETQYF. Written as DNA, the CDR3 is TGTGCCAGCAGTCCACTAGCGACCCAAGAGACCCAGTACTTC.